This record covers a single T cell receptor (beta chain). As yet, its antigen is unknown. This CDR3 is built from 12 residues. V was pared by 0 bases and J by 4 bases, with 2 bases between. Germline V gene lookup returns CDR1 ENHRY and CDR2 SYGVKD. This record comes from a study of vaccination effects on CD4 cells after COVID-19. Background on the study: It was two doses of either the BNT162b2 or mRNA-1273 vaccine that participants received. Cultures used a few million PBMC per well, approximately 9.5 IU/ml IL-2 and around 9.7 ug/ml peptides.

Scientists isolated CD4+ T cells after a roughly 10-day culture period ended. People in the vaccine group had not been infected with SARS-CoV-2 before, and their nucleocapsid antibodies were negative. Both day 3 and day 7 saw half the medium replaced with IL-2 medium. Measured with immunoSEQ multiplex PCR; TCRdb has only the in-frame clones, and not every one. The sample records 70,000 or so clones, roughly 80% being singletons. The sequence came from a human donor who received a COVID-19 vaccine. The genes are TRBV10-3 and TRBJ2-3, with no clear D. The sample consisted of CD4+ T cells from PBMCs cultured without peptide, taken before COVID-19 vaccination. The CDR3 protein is CAISESADTQYF. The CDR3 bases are TGTGCCATCAGTGAGTCAGCAGATACGCAGTATTTT.